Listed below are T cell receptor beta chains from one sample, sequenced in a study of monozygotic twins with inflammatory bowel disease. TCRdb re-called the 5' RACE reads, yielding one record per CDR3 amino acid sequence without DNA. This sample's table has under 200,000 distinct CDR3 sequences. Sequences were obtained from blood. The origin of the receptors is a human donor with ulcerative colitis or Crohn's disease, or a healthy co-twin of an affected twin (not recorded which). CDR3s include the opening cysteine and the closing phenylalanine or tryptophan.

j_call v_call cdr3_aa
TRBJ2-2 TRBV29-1 CSVHEVAGPNTGELFF
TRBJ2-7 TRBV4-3 CASSSIRTGNEQYF
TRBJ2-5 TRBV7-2 CASSLTSGRSETQYF
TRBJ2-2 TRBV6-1 CASYSFGVSNTGELFF
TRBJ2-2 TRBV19 CASSSETGTGELFF
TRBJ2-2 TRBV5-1 CASSLALRGRTGELFF
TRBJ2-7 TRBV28 CASSSPGREDEQYF
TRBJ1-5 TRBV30 CAWSVGAGWDQPQHF
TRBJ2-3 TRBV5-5 CASSLNQGSTDTQYF
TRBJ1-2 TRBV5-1 CASSAMSGDYGYTF
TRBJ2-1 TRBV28 CASSSLATFYNEQFF
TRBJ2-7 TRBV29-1 CSARRRGPPYEQYF
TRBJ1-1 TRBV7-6 CASSLRGPNTEAFF
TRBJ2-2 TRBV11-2 CASSFDSNTGELFF
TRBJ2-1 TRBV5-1 CASSYGLADNEQFF
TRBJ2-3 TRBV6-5 CASSYRTSGLRGTDTQYF